A selection of T cell receptor beta chains follows, all from one sample in a study of response to subunit inactivated influenza vaccine. TCRdb reprocessed the RT-PCR reads via MiXCR and lists one record per CDR3 protein. This sample has a few hundred thousand distinct CDR3 sequences, with about 15% found just once. Sequences were derived from PBMCs from blood, sampled less than 13 days after vaccination. The origin of the receptors is a man over 45 who received an inactivated influenza vaccine. The CDR3 runs from the conserved cysteine through the conserved F or W. The D gene is left open where the match is weak.

CDR3aa	v_gene	j_gene	len	d_gene
CASSLGPFSGNTIYF	TRBV7-8	TRBJ1-3	15	NA
CASRGWMPPYEQYF	TRBV7-2	TRBJ2-7	14	NA
CASRRSRRQPQHF	TRBV27	TRBJ1-5	13	NA
CASSSLRGAALTGELFF	TRBV12-3/TRBV12-4	TRBJ2-2	17	NA
CASSHRQGQQYF	TRBV3-1	TRBJ2-7	12	TRBD1
CASSPNAYYEQYF	TRBV18	TRBJ2-7	13	NA
CASNFGTSGANVLTF	TRBV6-1	TRBJ2-6	15	NA
CASSPTVGGNQPQHF	TRBV6-1	TRBJ1-5	15	NA
CASSEDAGYNYGYTF	TRBV6-1	TRBJ1-2	15	NA
CASTLTGGSNQPQHF	TRBV12-3/TRBV12-4	TRBJ1-5	15	TRBD1
CASRTGTNGEQFF	TRBV3-1	TRBJ2-1	13	TRBD2
CASRPTGRSYNSPLHF	TRBV6-1	TRBJ1-6	16	TRBD1
CASSFRAVNEKLFF	TRBV7-9	TRBJ1-4	14	NA
CASSSWGGEQYF	TRBV12-3/TRBV12-4	TRBJ2-7	12	NA
CATSTSRISGNTIYF	TRBV19	TRBJ1-3	15	NA
CASSLDERGKQFF	TRBV11-2	TRBJ2-1	13	NA
CSASTGVGNSPLHF	TRBV20-1	TRBJ1-6	14	TRBD1
CASSQDGGTNRNEQFF	TRBV4-3	TRBJ2-1	16	NA
CASSSRTGYTDTQYF	TRBV12-3/TRBV12-4	TRBJ2-3	15	TRBD1
CASSQDGVGSPQHF	TRBV4-1	TRBJ1-5	14	NA
CATSDVGGNIQYF	TRBV24-1	TRBJ2-4	13	NA
CASSPRGEQFF	TRBV7-9	TRBJ2-1	11	NA
CASSNGIGSTIYF	TRBV7-8	TRBJ1-3	13	NA
CASSGHTGNTEAFF	TRBV6-2/TRBV6-3	TRBJ1-1	14	NA
CASSLFSVWAGDRESGANVLTF	TRBV7-2	TRBJ2-6	22	TRBD1
CASTQDRGVYEQYF	TRBV11-2	TRBJ2-7	14	TRBD1
CASSFVTSASDEQFF	TRBV12-3/TRBV12-4	TRBJ2-1	15	TRBD2
CASSFLPGQGYEQYF	TRBV5-1	TRBJ2-7	15	NA
CASSSAAGETQYF	TRBV5-1	TRBJ2-5	13	TRBD2
CASSSSPYEQYF	TRBV7-9	TRBJ2-7	12	NA
CSARQGAPNTEAFF	TRBV20-1	TRBJ1-1	14	TRBD1
CASSPGQESAFF	TRBV12-3/TRBV12-4	TRBJ1-1	12	TRBD1
CASSPWKGYQETQYF	TRBV28	TRBJ2-5	15	NA
CASSQDRNRFYSYEQYF	TRBV3-1	TRBJ2-7	17	NA
CASDRTQAFF	TRBV30	TRBJ1-1	10	NA
CASSQDLERTSDANTQYF	TRBV4-2	TRBJ2-3	18	TRBD2
CASSQDFYRDSLWGYTF	TRBV3-1	TRBJ1-2	17	NA
CATSTGQDYGYTF	TRBV24-1	TRBJ1-2	13	TRBD1
CASSLTRGHGETQYF	TRBV5-6	TRBJ2-5	15	TRBD1
CASSPYYGTSGNEQFF	TRBV18	TRBJ2-1	16	TRBD2
CASSYLHLGKGYGYTF	TRBV6-5	TRBJ1-2	16	NA
CSVKAFLNTEAFF	TRBV29-1	TRBJ1-1	13	NA